The clone carrying this T cell receptor beta chain was observed a single time. Unmatched junction bases numbered 3, after V lost 0 bases and J lost 4 bases. Germline CDR1 SGDLS, CDR2 YYNGEE. The length of the CDR3 is 15 residues. The data are from a study of shared T cell receptors in the human thymus. The data were produced by immunoSEQ multiplex PCR, yet TCRdb's version contains in-frame clones alone and is incomplete. The sample yields 640,000 or so clones, around 87% seen once. The data were also submitted as part of a second study, on human thymus T cells. Per that study: Thymic as well as blood repertoires seemed to favor certain V and J genes unevenly.

Material for sequencing was thymocytes. The TCR originated in a boy under two years old with a congenital heart defect. The chain carries TRBV9 and TRBJ2-1; 8 bases agree with TRBD2. CDR3 DNA sequence: TGTGCCAGCAGCGTAGACGGGGGGGGGTACAATGAGCAGTTCTTC. Translated, it gives CASSVDGGGYNEQFF.